The 20 T cell receptor beta chains in this list originate from one sample, sequenced in a study of blood T cell repertoires in COVID-19. Sequencing used immunoSEQ multiplex PCR; TCRdb keeps in-frame clones, though not all of them. Altogether approximately 230,000 clones are present, roughly 90% being singletons, with the ten largest covering about 2.2%. The sample was peripheral blood. These receptors all stem from a man under 40 who had recovered from COVID-19.

The chain has TRBV5-1 and TRBJ2-5; 7 bases match TRBD1. J lost 0 bases, V lost 3 bases, and 8 bases had no gene match. CDR1 is SGHRS and CDR2 is YFSETQ in the germline V gene. The CDR3 length is 16 residues. The CDR3 DNA reads as TGCGCCAGCAGCTGGGGACAGACCTCGTACCAAGAGACCCAGTACTTC. Protein: CASSWGQTSYQETQYF.

The chain carries TRBV24-1 and TRBJ2-3, with D perhaps TRBD1 (6 bases). Germline CDR1 reads KGHDR; CDR2 reads SFDVKD. With 4 bases removed from V and 0 bases from J, the gap between germline ends came to 10 bases. CDR3 length equals 15 residues. The CDR3 sequence is CATSETGLSTDTQYF. The CDR3 DNA reads TGTGCCACCAGTGAGACAGGTCTTAGCACAGATACGCAGTATTTT.

The V gene is TRBV5-1, the J gene TRBJ2-7; D perhaps matches TRBD1 (5 bases). The V end lost 1 base, the J end lost 0 bases, and 11 bases lay between the germline ends. CDR3 size: 15 residues. Germline loops: CDR1 SGHRS, CDR2 YFSETQ. The CDR3 region has the DNA TGCGCCAGCAGCTTGAAACAGGCCCGCTCCTACGAGCAGTACTTC. This translates into CASSLKQARSYEQYF.

The chain links TRBV5-1 to TRBJ2-3, with TRBD2 identical over 7 bases. The germline V gene encodes CDR1 SGHRS and CDR2 YFSETQ. This CDR3 is built from 14 residues. The V segment lost 6 bases and the J segment 5 bases; nucleotides outside the gene matches: 9. The CDR3 region is CASTLGGGKDTQYF. The CDR3 coding sequence is TGCGCCAGCACTCTCGGCGGGGGTAAAGATACGCAGTATTTT. The variable domain in full, completed from reference TRBV5-1 and TRBJ2-3, reads KAGVTQTPRYLIKTRGQQVTLSCSPISGHRSVSWYQQTPGQGLQFLFEYFSETQRNKGNFPGRFSGRQFSNSRSEMNVSTLELGDSALYLCASTLGGGKDTQYFGPGTRLTVL.

This clone was counted a single time. The J gene is TRBJ1-2, the V gene TRBV6-5; 7 bases fit TRBD1. The ends lost 7 bases at V and 5 bases at J; junction bases unmatched: 13. In germline, CDR1 is MNHEY, CDR2 SVGAGI. The CDR3 runs to 15 residues. The CDR3 reads CASTRVLQGTYGYTF. CDR3 nucleotides: TGTGCCAGCACCCGGGTCCTACAGGGGACATATGGCTACACCTTC.

This clone was seen once. The chain recombines TRBV5-4 with TRBJ2-3, with D hard to call. Germline V gene data show CDR1 as SGHNT and CDR2 as YYREEE (reference sequence). The CDR3 covers 12 residues. With 2 bases removed from V and 4 bases from J, the gap between germline ends came to 5 bases. This chain's CDR3 is CASSFDSDTQYF. CDR3 nucleotide sequence: TGTGCCAGCAGCTTTGACTCAGATACGCAGTATTTT.

The chain is built from TRBV6-2 or TRBV6-3 and TRBJ2-5; D gene unclear. Between the trimmed V and J ends, which lost 0 bases and 5 bases, there was a span of 16 bases. Per germline, CDR1 MNHEY and CDR2 SVGEGT. CDR3 length: 16 amino acids. CDR3 sequence (DNA): TGTGCCAGCAGTTACTCGGGCTTTCCGCTAAGGGAGACCCAGTACTTC. Translated: CASSYSGFPLRETQYF.

The chain carries TRBV2 and TRBJ2-3; the match to TRBD2 covers 14 bases. CDR3 size: 18 residues. The V gene's germline CDR1 is SNHLY and CDR2 FYNNEI. With V trimmed by 3 bases and J by 10 bases, 15 bases remained unmatched. The CDR3 nucleotides are TGTGCCAGCAGTGACCGGACTAGCGGGGGGACCGCGCCAGGTGCGCAGTATTTT. It yields the protein CASSDRTSGGTAPGAQYF.

This chain links TRBV12-5 with TRBJ2-7; TRBD1 matches 8 bases. The CDR3 has 14 residues. In germline, CDR1 is LGHNT, CDR2 FRNRAP. With 1 base clipped from V and 2 bases from J, the junction kept 1 base outside the gene matches. The CDR3 DNA reads as TGTGCTAGTGGTTTGGGGACAGGGCCCTACGAGCAGTACTTC. Translating gives CASGLGTGPYEQYF.

The rearrangement joins TRBV6-5 to TRBJ2-7; 8 bases line up with TRBD1. Germline CDR1 and CDR2: MNHEY and SVGAGI. This CDR3 has 16 amino acids. J gave up 3 bases and V 2 bases, and 9 bases lay outside the gene matches. CDR3 sequence reads: CASSYEANRGVYEQYF. CDR3 in DNA: TGTGCCAGCAGTTACGAAGCCAACAGGGGGGTCTACGAGCAGTACTTC.

This clone was seen once. This chain links TRBV2 with TRBJ2-3, with 9 bases matching TRBD2. The J segment lost 9 bases and the V segment lost 3 bases, leaving 10 bases of the junction unmatched. The length of the CDR3 is 15 residues. From germline, CDR1 is SNHLY and CDR2 FYNNEI. CDR3 sequence (DNA): TGTGCCAGCAGTGAGAGGCGGGGGGGCCGGGAAACGCAGTATTTT. Translating gives CASSERRGGRETQYF.

V and J are TRBV25-1 and TRBJ2-1; TRBD2 is a possible D gene (5 bases). The CDR3 spans 14 residues. Germline V gene sequence: CDR1 MGHDK, CDR2 SYGVNS. The germline V and J ends were trimmed by 4 bases and 6 bases, with 13 bases remaining between them. CDR3: CASSAPMGVNEQFF. The CDR3 DNA reads TGTGCCAGCAGTGCACCTATGGGAGTCAATGAGCAGTTCTTC. Looking up the rest from reference TRBV25-1 and TRBJ2-1 gives the full variable domain: EADIYQTPRYLVIGTGKKITLECSQTMGHDKMYWYQQDPGMELHLIHYSYGVNSTEKGDLSSESTVSRIRTEHFPLTLESARPSHTSQYLCASSAPMGVNEQFFGPGTRLTVL.

This clone came up once. The chain uses TRBV2 and TRBJ2-7, with TRBD1 as a possible D gene (6 bases). V was shortened by 6 bases and J by 2 bases, with 14 bases between the two germline ends. The CDR3 has 14 amino acids. CDR1 and CDR2 (germline): SNHLY, FYNNEI. CDR3 nucleotide sequence: TGTGCCAGCAGGACCTACCAGGGGACCTACGAGCAGTACTTC. Its translation is CASRTYQGTYEQYF.

The V gene is TRBV4-1, the J gene TRBJ1-3; 9 nucleotides match TRBD1. The CDR3 length is 17 residues. Per germline, CDR1 MGHRA and CDR2 YSYEKL. V was pared by 1 base and J by 4 bases, with 8 bases of the junction left unmatched. The CDR3 DNA reads TGCGCCAGCAGCCAAGCAACCCCCGGGACAGGGGGAAACACCATATATTTT. Its translation is CASSQATPGTGGNTIYF.

The CDR3 nucleotides read TGTGCCAGCAGCAGTCCCGGGACAGGGACAGATACGCAGTATTTT. Amino acid sequence: CASSSPGTGTDTQYF. The gene calls are TRBV21-1 and TRBJ2-3; the table's D gene call, TRBD1, was not cross checked with the DNA. TRBV21-1 is a pseudogene locus. The CDR3 contains 15 residues.

This rearrangement joins TRBV4-2 to TRBJ1-5; no definite D call. V was clipped by 2 bases and J by 0 bases, with 14 bases between them. The germline CDR1 and CDR2 sequences are LGHNA and YNFKEQ. The CDR3 loop spans 17 amino acids. CDR3 protein: CASSQFVSDNSNQPQHF. DNA of the CDR3: TGTGCCAGCAGCCAATTTGTCAGCGATAATAGCAATCAGCCCCAGCATTTT.

This chain links TRBV7-2 with TRBJ2-7, with TRBD2 matching over 10 bases. Germline CDR1 and CDR2: SGHTA and FQGNSA. This CDR3 comprises 15 residues. J lost 6 bases, V lost 2 bases, and 7 bases had no gene match. The CDR3 sequence is CASSLNPSGGSEQYF. CDR3 bases: TGTGCCAGCAGCTTAAACCCTAGCGGGGGTAGCGAGCAGTACTTC. Complete variable domain (other parts from reference TRBV7-2 and TRBJ2-7): GAGVSQSPSNKVTEKGKDVELRCDPISGHTALYWYRQSLGQGLEFLIYFQGNSAPDKSGLPSDRFSAERTGGSVSTLTIQRTQQEDSAVYLCASSLNPSGGSEQYFGPGTRLTVT.

The chain has TRBV5-1 and TRBJ1-6; 7 bases are a match to TRBD1. This CDR3 is built from 17 residues. J lost 10 bases, V lost 0 bases, and 13 bases had no gene match. Germline CDR1 and CDR2: SGHRS and YFSETQ. CDR3 residues: CASSLAASDRVGSPLHF. CDR3 in DNA: TGCGCCAGCAGCTTGGCCGCTTCCGACAGGGTGGGATCACCCCTCCACTTT.

The chain links TRBV5-1 to TRBJ2-5, with 8 bases that match TRBD2. V lost 2 bases to trimming and J lost 0 bases; unmatched junction nucleotides: 0. Germline-derived CDR1 and CDR2 are SGHRS and YFSETQ. This CDR3 is 14 amino acids long. The CDR3 is CASSFGGDQETQYF. The CDR3 DNA reads as TGCGCCAGCAGCTTCGGGGGGGACCAAGAGACCCAGTACTTC.

The CDR3 nucleotides read TGTGCCAGCAGGCCCGGGACTAGCGGAGATACGCAGTATTTT. It is translated as CASRPGTSGDTQYF. The rearrangement links TRBV3-1 (or the pseudogene TRBV3-2) to TRBJ2-3; 11 nucleotides match TRBD2. V lost 6 bases to trimming and J lost 5 bases; unmatched junction nucleotides: 4. The CDR3 runs to 14 residues. The V gene's germline CDR1 is LGHDT and CDR2 YNNKEL (reference sequence).